The 25 T cell receptor beta chains below were found in one sample sequenced in a study of CXCR3-negative and CXCR3-positive naive CD8 T cells (dated by TCRdb to the late 2010s). Overall results and qualifications from the work: Compared with CXCR3-negative naive cells, CXCR3-positive naive cells had TRB CDR3s with higher hydrophobicity (lower Kidera factor 4), lower energy, and higher strength and volume indices.

Sequencing took place on a NextSeq 550. The Human TCR Profiling Kit (MiLaboratory) was used to make UMI-labeled 5' RACE TRB cDNA libraries. TCRdb reanalyzed the reads, keeping one entry per CDR3 protein sequence and omitting DNA. The sample's clone listing holds roughly 140,000 distinct CDR3 sequences. The top ten clonotypes cover roughly 0.28% of the sample. No cognate antigen is known for these TCRs. The sequencing input was naive CXCR3+ CD8+ T cells from blood. What this sample's cell subset or site label stands for: CD45RO-CCR7+CD27+CD95- naive CD8+ T cells expressing CXCR3 (TNR3+). All receptors come from a human donor in good health. Some clones in this sample may be carry-over from other donors' samples.

The V gene is TRBV7-2, the J gene TRBJ1-1; TCRdb selects TRBD1, and the lack of DNA leaves this call unchecked. The germline V gene has CDR1 SGHTA and CDR2 FQGNSA. The CDR3 is 14 residues long. The CDR3 protein is CASSLSRDVIEAFF.

The chain uses TRBV20-1 and TRBJ2-1; TCRdb's D call of TRBD1 is untestable without DNA. The CDR3 has 13 residues. Germline V lookup: CDR1 DFQATT, CDR2 SNEGSKA (reference sequence). The CDR3 reads CSASGGNGNEQFF.

The V gene is TRBV13, the J gene TRBJ2-1; TCRdb's D call of TRBD2 is untestable without DNA. Germline V lookup: CDR1 PRHDT, CDR2 FYEKMQ (reference sequence). There are 13 residues in the CDR3. CDR3 protein: CASSSRTSGNEFF.

The rearrangement joins TRBV29-1 to TRBJ2-1; the TRBD2 assignment by TCRdb is unverifiable without DNA. Germline lookup yields CDR1 SQVTM and CDR2 ANQGSEA. CDR3 length: 11 residues. CDR3 amino acids: CSFGGENEQFF.

The chain is built from TRBV30 and TRBJ2-5; TCRdb picks TRBD1, but there is no DNA to check that call. Germline V CDR1 and CDR2: GTSNPN, SVGIG (reference sequence). CDR3 length equals 14 residues. This CDR3 is CAWNPFQGQETQYF.

This chain joins TRBV11-2 and TRBJ2-2; TCRdb returns TRBD2, unconfirmable since there is no DNA. Germline CDR1 is SGHAT and CDR2 is FQNNGV. The CDR3 contains 15 residues. CDR3: CASRTIRDSTGELFF. Full variable domain (outside the CDR3, taken from reference TRBV11-2 and TRBJ2-2): EAGVAQSPRYKIIEKRQSVAFWCNPISGHATLYWYQQILGQGPKLLIQFQNNGVVDDSQLPKDRFSAERLKGVDSTLKIQPAKLEDSAVYLCASRTIRDSTGELFFGEGSRLTVL.

The chain carries TRBV5-1 and TRBJ2-3; TCRdb selects TRBD1, and the lack of DNA leaves this call unchecked. CDR3 length: 14 amino acids. Germline values: CDR1 SGHRS, CDR2 YFSETQ. CDR3 in amino acids: CASSLLQGADTQYF.

The V gene is TRBV5-5, the J gene TRBJ1-1; the D call from TCRdb, TRBD1, cannot be confirmed without DNA. Germline V lookup: CDR1 SGHKS, CDR2 YYEKEE (reference sequence). The CDR3 extends over 13 amino acids. CDR3 amino acids: CASSLVGVTEAFF.

The V call is TRBV29-1, the J call TRBJ2-1; TCRdb selects TRBD1, and the lack of DNA leaves this call unchecked. CDR1 and CDR2 from the germline V gene are SQVTM and ANQGSEA. The CDR3 sequence is 14 residues long. The CDR3 is CSATGGARRNEQFF.

This rearrangement joins TRBV20-1 to TRBJ2-1; no DNA is available, so the TRBD1 call from TCRdb remains unchecked. Germline CDR1 is DFQATT and CDR2 is SNEGSKA (reference sequence). The CDR3 length is 18 residues. The CDR3 loop is CSTHRDGAGQGMYNEQFF.

The V call is TRBV9, the J call TRBJ2-1; TCRdb's D call, TRBD2, is unchecked because there is no DNA. Germline-derived CDR1 and CDR2 are SGDLS and YYNGEE. The CDR3 has 15 residues. The CDR3 spells CASSARGDPNAEQFF.

This chain joins TRBV5-1 and TRBJ1-3. Looked up from germline, CDR1 is SGHRS and CDR2 is YFSETQ. CDR3 length: 15 residues. The CDR3 spells CASSLDRGSGNTIYF.

The genes are TRBV15 and TRBJ2-1; TCRdb's D gene call, TRBD1, goes unchecked for lack of DNA. Germline CDR1 and CDR2: LNHNV and YYDKDF (reference sequence). The CDR3 loop spans 15 amino acids. The chain's CDR3 is CATSTQGAPYNEQFF.

This chain links TRBV7-6 with TRBJ2-1; TCRdb names TRBD1, which stays unverified in the absence of DNA. This CDR3 has 13 amino acids. Germline V gives CDR1 SGHVS, CDR2 FNYEAQ. CDR3 sequence: CASTGGISNEQFF.

This chain joins TRBV6-1 and TRBJ2-5; there is no DNA to check the TCRdb D call of TRBD2. Per germline, CDR1 MNHNS and CDR2 SASEGT. The CDR3 consists of 18 residues. CDR3 amino acids: CASSEALQLAGAKETQYF.

The rearrangement uses TRBV27 and TRBJ1-4; TCRdb's D call, TRBD1, is unchecked because there is no DNA. Looked up from germline, CDR1 is MNHEY and CDR2 is SMNVEV (reference sequence). There are 16 residues in the CDR3. CDR3 region: CASRSDQGATNEKLFF.

The rearrangement joins TRBV7-7 to TRBJ2-7. Germline loops: CDR1 SSHAT, CDR2 FNYEAQ (reference sequence). The CDR3 is 13 amino acids. CDR3 in amino acids: CASSPSPGGEQYF.

The V gene is TRBV19, the J gene TRBJ1-1; TCRdb's D gene call, TRBD1, goes unchecked for lack of DNA. Germline V CDR1 and CDR2: LNHDA, SQIVND (reference sequence). This CDR3 region has 14 residues. The CDR3 loop reads CASADSFMNTEAFF.

This rearrangement joins TRBV25-1 to TRBJ2-1; absent DNA, TCRdb's TRBD2 call cannot be checked. The V gene's germline CDR1 is MGHDK and CDR2 SYGVNS. The CDR3 consists of 14 residues. CDR3 protein: CASSVASGYNEQFF.

CDR3 amino acids: CASSQDRGAVITLNYGYTF. This chain links TRBV4-3 with TRBJ1-2; TCRdb reports TRBD1, a call that lacks DNA to check it against. The CDR3 sequence is 19 residues long. CDR1 and CDR2 from the germline V gene are LGHNA and YSLEER.

The CDR3 region is CASSRTDRGNYEQYF. This chain links TRBV9 with TRBJ2-7; TCRdb outputs TRBD1, but without DNA this stays unchecked. The CDR3 loop spans 15 amino acids. Germline V lookup: CDR1 SGDLS, CDR2 YYNGEE.

The chain links TRBV7-9 to TRBJ1-1. CDR3 length equals 12 residues. CDR1 SEHNR and CDR2 FQNEAQ come from the germline V gene (reference sequence). CDR3 amino acids: CASSGDSSEAFF.

V usage is TRBV27 and J usage is TRBJ2-7; TCRdb returns TRBD2, unconfirmable since there is no DNA. Germline CDR1 MNHEY, CDR2 SMNVEV (reference sequence). This CDR3 contains 14 residues. The CDR3 sequence: CASRLAGSSYEQYF.

The V gene is TRBV7-3, the J gene TRBJ2-3; TCRdb outputs TRBD2, but without DNA this stays unchecked. The CDR3 runs to 13 residues. Germline CDR1 is SGHTA and CDR2 is FQGTGA. The CDR3 here is CASSGGPPDTQYF.

CDR3 in amino acids: CASSLVGGETQYF. The V call is TRBV12-3 or TRBV12-4, the J call TRBJ2-5; TCRdb indicates TRBD2, and absent DNA this call remains unverified. The CDR3 length is 13 residues.